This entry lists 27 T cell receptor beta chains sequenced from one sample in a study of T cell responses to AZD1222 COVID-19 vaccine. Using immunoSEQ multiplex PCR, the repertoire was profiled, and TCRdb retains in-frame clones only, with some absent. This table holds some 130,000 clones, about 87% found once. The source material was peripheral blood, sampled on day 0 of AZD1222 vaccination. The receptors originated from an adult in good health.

The CDR3 nucleotides read TGTGCCAGCAGTAACGACAGGGTAAATCAGCCCCAGCATTTT. Its protein product is CASSNDRVNQPQHF. The chain combines TRBV6-4 with TRBJ1-5, with TRBD1 matching over 7 bases. J was trimmed by 4 bases and V by 5 bases; bases with no gene match: 5. Germline loops: CDR1 MRHNA, CDR2 SNTAGT. The CDR3 loop spans 14 amino acids.

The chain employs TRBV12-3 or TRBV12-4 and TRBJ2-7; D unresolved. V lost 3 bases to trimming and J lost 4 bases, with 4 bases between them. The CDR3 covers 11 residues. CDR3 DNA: TGTGCCAGCAGTTTCGGGTACGAGCAGTACTTC. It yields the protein CASSFGYEQYF.

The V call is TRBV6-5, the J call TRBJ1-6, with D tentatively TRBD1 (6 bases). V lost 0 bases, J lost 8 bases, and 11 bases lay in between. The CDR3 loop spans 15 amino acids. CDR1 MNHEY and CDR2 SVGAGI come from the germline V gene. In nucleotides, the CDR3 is TGTGCCAGCAGTTACTCGGGCAGGGGTGATTCACCCCTCCACTTT. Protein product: CASSYSGRGDSPLHF.

CDR3 DNA sequence: TGTGCCAGCAGCTCCGATCCCCCGGGAACCTACGAGCAGTACTTC. This encodes CASSSDPPGTYEQYF. The chain links TRBV11-1 to TRBJ2-7; possible D gene TRBD2, 5 bases. CDR1 and CDR2 from the germline V gene are SGHAT and FQDESV (reference sequence). The CDR3 spans 15 residues. Trimming removed 4 bases at V and 2 bases at J, with 15 bases between.

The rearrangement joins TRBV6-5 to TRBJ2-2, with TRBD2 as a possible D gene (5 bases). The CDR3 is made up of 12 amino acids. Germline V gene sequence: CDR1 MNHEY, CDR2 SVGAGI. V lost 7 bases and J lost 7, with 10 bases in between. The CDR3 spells CASKIRDGELFF. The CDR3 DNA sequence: TGTGCCAGCAAGATCCGGGACGGGGAGCTGTTTTTT.

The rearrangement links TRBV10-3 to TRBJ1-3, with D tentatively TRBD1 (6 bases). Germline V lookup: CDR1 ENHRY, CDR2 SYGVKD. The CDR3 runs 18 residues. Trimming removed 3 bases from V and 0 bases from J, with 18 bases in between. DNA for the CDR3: TGTGCCATCAGTGACAGGGGCCGCCCCGCTTTCTCTGGAAACACCATATATTTT. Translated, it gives CAISDRGRPAFSGNTIYF.

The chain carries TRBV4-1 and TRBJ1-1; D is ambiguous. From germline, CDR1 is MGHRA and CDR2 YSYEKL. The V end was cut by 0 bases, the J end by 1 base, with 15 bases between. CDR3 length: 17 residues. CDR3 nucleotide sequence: TGCGCCAGCAGCCAAGATTACGGGGTTACGAGGAACACTGAAGCTTTCTTT. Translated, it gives CASSQDYGVTRNTEAFF.

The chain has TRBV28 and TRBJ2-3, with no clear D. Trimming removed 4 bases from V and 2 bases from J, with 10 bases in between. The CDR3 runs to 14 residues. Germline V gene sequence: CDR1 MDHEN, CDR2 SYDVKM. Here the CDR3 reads CASSSLVFTDTQYF. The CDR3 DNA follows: TGTGCCAGCAGTTCGTTGGTTTTCACAGATACGCAGTATTTT.

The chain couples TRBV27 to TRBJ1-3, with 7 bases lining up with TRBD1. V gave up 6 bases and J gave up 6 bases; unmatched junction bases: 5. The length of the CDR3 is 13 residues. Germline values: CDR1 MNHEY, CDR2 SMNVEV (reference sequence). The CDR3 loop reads CASSGQGENTIYF. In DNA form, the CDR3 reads TGTGCCAGCAGCGGGCAGGGGGAAAACACCATATATTTT.

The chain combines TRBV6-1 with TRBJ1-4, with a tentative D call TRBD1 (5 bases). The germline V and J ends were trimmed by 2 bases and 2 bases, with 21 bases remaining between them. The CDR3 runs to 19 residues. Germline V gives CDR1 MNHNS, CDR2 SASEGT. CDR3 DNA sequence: TGTGCCAGCAGTGAATATCAGCTGGGAGGCAGGGTGACTAATGAAAAACTGTTTTTT. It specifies CASSEYQLGGRVTNEKLFF.

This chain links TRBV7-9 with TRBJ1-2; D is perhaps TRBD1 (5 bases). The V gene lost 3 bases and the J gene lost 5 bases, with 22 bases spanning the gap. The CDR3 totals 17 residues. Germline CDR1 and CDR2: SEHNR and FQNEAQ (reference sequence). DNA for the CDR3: TGTGCCAGCAGCTTCGAAGTTAAGGCCCCTTGGGGGTATGGCTACACCTTC. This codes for CASSFEVKAPWGYGYTF.

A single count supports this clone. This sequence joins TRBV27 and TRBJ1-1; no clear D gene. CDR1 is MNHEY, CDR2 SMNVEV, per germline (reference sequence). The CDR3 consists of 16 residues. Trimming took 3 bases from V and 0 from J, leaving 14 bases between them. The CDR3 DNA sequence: TGTGCCAGCAGTTTTGCAAGCGTACTAATGAACACTGAAGCTTTCTTT. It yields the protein CASSFASVLMNTEAFF.

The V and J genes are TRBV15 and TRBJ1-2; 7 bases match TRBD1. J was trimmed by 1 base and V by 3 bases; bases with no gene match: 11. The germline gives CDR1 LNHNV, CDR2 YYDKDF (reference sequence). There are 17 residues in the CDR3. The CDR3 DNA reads TGTGCCACCAGCAGTAGCTACGGGACAGCGCTTAACTATGGCTACACCTTC. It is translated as CATSSSYGTALNYGYTF.

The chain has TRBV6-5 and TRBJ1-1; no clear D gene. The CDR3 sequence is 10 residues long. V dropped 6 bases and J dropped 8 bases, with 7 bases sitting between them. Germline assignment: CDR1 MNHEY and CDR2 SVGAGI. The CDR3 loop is CASRYSEAFF. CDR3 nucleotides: TGTGCCAGCAGGTACAGCGAAGCTTTCTTT.

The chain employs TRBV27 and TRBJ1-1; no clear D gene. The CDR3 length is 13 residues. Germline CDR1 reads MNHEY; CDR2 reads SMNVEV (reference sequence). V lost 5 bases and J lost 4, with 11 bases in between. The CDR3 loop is CASSPPKATEAFF. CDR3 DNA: TGTGCCAGCAGTCCCCCAAAAGCCACTGAAGCTTTCTTT.

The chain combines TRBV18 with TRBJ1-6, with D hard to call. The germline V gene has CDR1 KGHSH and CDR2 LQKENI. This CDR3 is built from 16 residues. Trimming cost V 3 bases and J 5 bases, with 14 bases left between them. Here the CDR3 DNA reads TGTGCCAGCTCACCCCGGGATCTGGGTGATAATTCACCCCTCCACTTT. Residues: CASSPRDLGDNSPLHF.

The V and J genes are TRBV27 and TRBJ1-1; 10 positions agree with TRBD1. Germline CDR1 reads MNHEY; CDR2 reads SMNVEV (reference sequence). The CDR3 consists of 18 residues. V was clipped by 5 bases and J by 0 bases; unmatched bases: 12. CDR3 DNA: TGTGCCAGCAGTAGCCGACAGGGGGCGCGTACGATGAACACTGAAGCTTTCTTT. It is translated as CASSSRQGARTMNTEAFF.

The DNA of the CDR3 is TGCGCCAGCAGCTTGCGAGGACAGGACAACACTGAAGCTTTCTTT. Translated: CASSLRGQDNTEAFF. The genes are TRBV5-1 and TRBJ1-1; 7 positions match TRBD1. CDR3 length equals 15 residues. With 1 base clipped from V and 2 bases from J, the junction kept 5 bases outside the gene matches. The germline CDR1 and CDR2 sequences are SGHRS and YFSETQ.

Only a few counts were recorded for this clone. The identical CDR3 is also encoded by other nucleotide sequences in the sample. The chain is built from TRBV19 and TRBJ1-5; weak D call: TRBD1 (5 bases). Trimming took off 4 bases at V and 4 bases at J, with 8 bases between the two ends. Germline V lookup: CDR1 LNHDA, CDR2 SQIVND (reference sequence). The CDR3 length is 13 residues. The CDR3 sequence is CASSRDRNQPQHF. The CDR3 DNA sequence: TGTGCCAGTAGTAGAGACAGAAATCAGCCCCAGCATTTT.

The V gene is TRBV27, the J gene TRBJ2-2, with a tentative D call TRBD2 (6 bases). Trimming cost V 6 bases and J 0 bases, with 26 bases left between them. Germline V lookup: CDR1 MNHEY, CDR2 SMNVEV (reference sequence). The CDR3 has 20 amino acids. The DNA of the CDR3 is TGTGCCAGCAGGACCCTACGGACAACCGGGACTTATACGAACACCGGGGAGCTGTTTTTT. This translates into CASRTLRTTGTYTNTGELFF.

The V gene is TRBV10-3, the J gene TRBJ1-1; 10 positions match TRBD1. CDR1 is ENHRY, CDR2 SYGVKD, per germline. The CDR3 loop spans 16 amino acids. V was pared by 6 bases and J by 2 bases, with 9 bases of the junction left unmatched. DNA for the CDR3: TGTGCCATCAGAGAAGGAGGGGACAGGGGCAACACTGAAGCTTTCTTT. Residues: CAIREGGDRGNTEAFF.

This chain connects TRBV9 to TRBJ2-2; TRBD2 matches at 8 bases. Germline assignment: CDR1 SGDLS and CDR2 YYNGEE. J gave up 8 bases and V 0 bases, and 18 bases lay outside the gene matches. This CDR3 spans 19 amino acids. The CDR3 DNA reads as TGTGCCAGCAGCGTAGTTCCGGGGCGGGAGGACCTCATGGCGGGGGAGCTGTTTTTT. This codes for CASSVVPGREDLMAGELFF.

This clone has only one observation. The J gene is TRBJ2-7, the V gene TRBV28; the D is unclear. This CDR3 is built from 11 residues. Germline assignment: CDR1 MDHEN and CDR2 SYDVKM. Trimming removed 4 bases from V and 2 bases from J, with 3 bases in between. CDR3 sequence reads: CASSSPYEQYF. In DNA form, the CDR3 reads TGTGCCAGCAGTTCCCCCTACGAGCAGTACTTC.

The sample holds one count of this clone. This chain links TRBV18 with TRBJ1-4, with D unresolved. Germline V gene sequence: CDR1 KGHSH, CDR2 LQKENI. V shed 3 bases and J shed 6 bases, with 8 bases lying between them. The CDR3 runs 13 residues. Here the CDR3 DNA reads TGTGCCAGCTCACCGTCGTCATATGAAAAACTGTTTTTT. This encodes CASSPSSYEKLFF.

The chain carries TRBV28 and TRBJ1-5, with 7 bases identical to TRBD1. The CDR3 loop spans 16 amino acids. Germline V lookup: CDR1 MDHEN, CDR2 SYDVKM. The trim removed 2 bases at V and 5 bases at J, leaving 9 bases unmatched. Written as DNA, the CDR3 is TGTGCCAGCAGTTTACTTGACAGGGCGAGGGATCAGCCCCAGCATTTT. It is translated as CASSLLDRARDQPQHF. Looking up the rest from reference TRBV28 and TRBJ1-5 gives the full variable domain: DVKVTQSSRYLVKRTGEKVFLECVQDMDHENMFWYRQDPGLGLRLIYFSYDVKMKEKGDIPEGYSVSREKKERFSLILESASTNQTSMYLCASSLLDRARDQPQHFGDGTRLSIL.

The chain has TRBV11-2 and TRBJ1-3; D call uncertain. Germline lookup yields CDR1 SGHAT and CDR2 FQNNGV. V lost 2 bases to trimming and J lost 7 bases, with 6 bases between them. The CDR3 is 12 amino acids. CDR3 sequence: CASSLQLNTIYF. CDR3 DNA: TGTGCCAGCAGCTTACAACTCAACACCATATATTTT. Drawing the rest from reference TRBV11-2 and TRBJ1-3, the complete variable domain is EAGVAQSPRYKIIEKRQSVAFWCNPISGHATLYWYQQILGQGPKLLIQFQNNGVVDDSQLPKDRFSAERLKGVDSTLKIQPAKLEDSAVYLCASSLQLNTIYFGEGSWLTVV.

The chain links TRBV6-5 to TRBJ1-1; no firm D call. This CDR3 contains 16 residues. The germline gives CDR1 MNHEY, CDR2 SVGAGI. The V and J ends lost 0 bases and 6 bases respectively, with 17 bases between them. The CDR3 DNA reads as TGTGCCAGCAGTTACTCGAATCAGGCAGGCGGGGCTGAAGCTTTCTTT. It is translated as CASSYSNQAGGAEAFF.